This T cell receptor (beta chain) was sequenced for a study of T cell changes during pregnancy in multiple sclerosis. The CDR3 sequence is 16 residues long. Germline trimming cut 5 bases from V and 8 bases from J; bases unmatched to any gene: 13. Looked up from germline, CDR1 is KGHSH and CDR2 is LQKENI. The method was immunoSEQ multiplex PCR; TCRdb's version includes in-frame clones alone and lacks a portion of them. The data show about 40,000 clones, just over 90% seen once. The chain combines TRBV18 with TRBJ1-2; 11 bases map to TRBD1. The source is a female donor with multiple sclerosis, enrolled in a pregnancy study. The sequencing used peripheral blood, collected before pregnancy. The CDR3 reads CASSSVPGGQGAGYTF. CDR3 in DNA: TGTGCCAGCTCATCTGTACCCGGTGGACAGGGGGCCGGCTACACCTTC.